A selection of T cell receptor beta chains follows, all from one sample in a study of shared clonotypes between healthy human individuals. The table came from immunoSEQ multiplex PCR; TCRdb's copy has only in-frame clones and leaves some out. The data hold 640,000 or so clones, with approximately 75% observed a single time. Sequencing was performed on memory CD4+ T cells sorted from blood. The receptors shown here come from a woman in her twenties or thirties in good health. Each CDR3 is given with its conserved first and last residue. D genes are given only for firm matches. Only some rows state a clone size, as once, few, many or a class for expanded clones.

>TRBJ2-4|few|TRBV28|.
CASGRPSRGSIQYF
TGTGCCAGCGGGCGCCCTTCGAGGGGGAGCATTCAGTACTTC
>TRBJ1-2|.|TRBV27|.
CASSPRPMGYGYTF
TGTGCCAGCAGTCCCCGCCCCATGGGGTATGGCTACACCTTC
>TRBJ1-2|once|TRBV30|.
CAWSIYRASLNGYTF
TGTGCCTGGAGTATATACAGGGCCTCCCTCAATGGCTACACCTTC
>TRBJ2-7|.|TRBV11-2|TRBD2
CASSLLAGVGVGEQYF
TGTGCCAGCAGCTTACTTGCGGGAGTAGGGGTGGGCGAGCAGTACTTC
>TRBJ2-7|.|TRBV7-8|.
CASSFQGPNYEQYF
TGTGCCAGCAGCTTTCAGGGACCTAACTACGAGCAGTACTTC
>TRBJ2-2|.|TRBV9|.
CASSPHGGRENTGELFF
TGTGCCAGCAGCCCCCACGGCGGGCGTGAGAACACCGGGGAGCTGTTTTTT
>TRBJ2-7|once|TRBV5-1|TRBD2
CASSTGTSETYEQYF
TGCGCCAGCAGCACAGGGACTAGCGAGACCTACGAGCAGTACTTC
>TRBJ2-5|few|TRBV27|TRBD1
CASRTLGQGETQYF
TGTGCCAGCAGAACTCTTGGACAGGGGGAGACCCAGTACTTC
>TRBJ2-2|.|TRBV7-8|.
CASSLVQGTAGELFF
TGTGCCAGCAGCTTAGTTCAGGGCACCGCCGGGGAGCTGTTTTTT
>TRBJ2-5|.|TRBV5-4|TRBD1
CASSSVTGGLETQYF
TGTGCCAGCAGCTCTGTGACAGGGGGGTTGGAGACCCAGTACTTC
>TRBJ1-4|few|TRBV2|.
CASSEAPSEKLFF
TGTGCCAGCAGTGAGGCCCCTAGTGAAAAACTGTTTTTT
>TRBJ2-5|.|TRBV7-9|TRBD2
CASALAGEWETQYF
TGTGCCAGCGCCCTAGCGGGAGAATGGGAGACCCAGTACTTC
>TRBJ2-4|.|TRBV19|TRBD1
CASSIKRDSKNIQYF
TGTGCCAGTAGTATTAAACGGGACAGCAAAAACATTCAGTACTTC
>TRBJ1-5|many|TRBV5-1|.
CASSLDPGSNQPQHF
TGCGCCAGCAGCTTGGATCCGGGGAGCAATCAGCCCCAGCATTTT
>TRBJ1-1|few|TRBV7-3|.
CASSLRGIEANTEAFF
TGTGCCAGCAGCTTACGAGGCATCGAAGCGAACACTGAAGCTTTCTTT
>TRBJ2-7|.|TRBV6-5|.
CASSLRGAREQYF
TGTGCCAGCAGCCTACGGGGGGCCAGGGAGCAGTACTTC
>TRBJ2-2|.|TRBV25-1|TRBD1
CASRATGGTSGELFF
TGTGCCAGCAGGGCGACAGGGGGGACGTCCGGGGAGCTGTTTTTT
>TRBJ2-1|.|TRBV28|.
CASSYSDQSQFF
TGTGCCAGCAGTTACTCCGACCAGTCCCAGTTCTTC
>TRBJ2-4|.|TRBV18|.
CASSPGLGKNIQYF
TGTGCCAGCTCACCCGGGCTAGGCAAAAACATTCAGTACTTC
>TRBJ1-1|few|TRBV19|.
CASSTGRGGTEAFF
TGTGCCAGTAGTACCGGGAGAGGGGGAACTGAAGCTTTCTTT
>TRBJ1-2|.|TRBV6-1|TRBD1
CASSETWDSYGYTF
TGTGCCAGCAGTGAAACCTGGGACAGCTATGGCTACACCTTC
>TRBJ2-7|.|TRBV4-2|.
CASSQDAWTYEQYF
TGTGCCAGCAGCCAGGACGCTTGGACCTACGAGCAGTACTTC
>TRBJ2-5|once|TRBV4-1|.
CASSQVRGGGRETQYF
TGCGCCAGCAGCCAAGTTCGCGGAGGGGGGCGGGAGACCCAGTACTTC
>TRBJ1-5|.|TRBV15|.
CATSPGSRVRQPQHF
TGTGCCACCAGCCCCGGGAGCAGGGTTAGGCAGCCCCAGCATTTT
>TRBJ2-2|.|TRBV6-6|.
CASSTGPANTGELFF
TGTGCCAGCAGCACCGGGCCGGCGAACACCGGGGAGCTGTTTTTT
>TRBJ2-3|.|TRBV28|.
CASRMSQYTQYF
TGTGCCAGCAGAATGAGCCAGTATACGCAGTATTTT
>TRBJ2-4|.|TRBV7-2|.
CASSPTVLAKNIQYF
TGTGCCAGCAGCCCGACGGTACTAGCCAAAAACATTCAGTACTTC
>TRBJ2-1|.|TRBV5-4|.
CASSSGLANNEQFF
TGTGCCAGCAGCTCGGGACTGGCTAACAATGAGCAGTTCTTC
>TRBJ2-1|few|TRBV6-4|.
CASRVSGGGGEQFF
TGTGCCAGCAGAGTGTCCGGCGGGGGCGGTGAGCAGTTCTTC
>TRBJ2-1|.|TRBV4-1|TRBD2
CASSLPGRTIYNEQFF
TGCGCCAGCAGCCTACCCGGGAGGACCATCTACAATGAGCAGTTCTTC
>TRBJ1-1|.|TRBV25-1|.
CASSGYGTEAFF
TGTGCCAGCAGTGGATACGGCACTGAAGCTTTCTTT
>TRBJ1-1|few|TRBV2|TRBD1
CASRWDRTNTEAFF
TGTGCCAGCAGATGGGACAGAACGAACACTGAAGCTTTCTTT
>TRBJ2-6|.|TRBV11-2|.
CASSSQIAGANVLTF
TGTGCCAGCAGCTCCCAGATCGCGGGGGCCAACGTCCTGACTTTC
>TRBJ2-7|.|TRBV28|.
CATILAAGRAYEQYF
TGTGCCACCATCCTCGCGGCGGGAAGGGCTTACGAGCAGTACTTC
>TRBJ2-1|.|TRBV7-2|TRBD2
CASTRTRTSLGGSYNEQFF
TGTGCCAGCACCAGGACCCGGACTAGCCTCGGGGGCTCCTACAATGAGCAGTTCTTC
>TRBJ2-1|.|TRBV28|TRBD1
CASSLGRGPNREQFF
TGTGCCAGCAGTTTAGGAAGGGGGCCAAATCGTGAGCAGTTCTTC
>TRBJ1-1|many|TRBV6-1|.
CASSEAQGRVNTEAFF
TGTGCCAGCAGTGAAGCGCAGGGCAGGGTGAACACTGAAGCTTTCTTT
>TRBJ2-5|few|TRBV29-1|.
CSVSSGGETQYF
TGCAGCGTCTCTAGTGGGGGGGAGACCCAGTACTTC
>TRBJ1-4|many|TRBV5-4|.
CASSHGRDAEKLFF
TGTGCCAGCAGCCACGGACGGGACGCTGAAAAACTGTTTTTT
>TRBJ2-7|.|TRBV2|.
CASGTFRDEQYF
TGTGCCAGCGGGACTTTTAGAGACGAGCAGTACTTC
>TRBJ2-1|few|TRBV29-1|.
CSVLLDRRYNEQFF
TGCAGCGTCCTGCTTGACAGACGATACAATGAGCAGTTCTTC
>TRBJ2-3|.|TRBV5-1|.
CASSFSRTDTQYF
TGCGCCAGCAGCTTTTCACGCACAGATACGCAGTATTTT
>TRBJ2-5|.|TRBV18|TRBD2
CASSPTSEQETQYF
TGTGCCAGCTCACCAACTAGCGAACAAGAGACCCAGTACTTC
>TRBJ1-1|.|TRBV28|.
CASSRFRRDRTPRGEAFF
TGTGCCAGCAGTAGATTCCGCCGAGACAGGACCCCAAGGGGTGAAGCTTTCTTT
>TRBJ2-7|.|TRBV7-2|TRBD2
CASSETGGRYQREQYF
TGTGCCAGCAGCGAGACGGGCGGGAGGTACCAAAGGGAGCAGTACTTC
>TRBJ1-1|.|TRBV14|.
CASRPLGSTEAFF
TGTGCCAGCAGGCCTCTCGGATCCACTGAAGCTTTCTTT
>TRBJ2-7|few|TRBV9|.
CASSRSWDNSYEQYF
TGTGCCAGCAGTCGTTCGTGGGACAACTCCTACGAGCAGTACTTC
>TRBJ1-1|.|TRBV18|.
CASSPILARAPEAFF
TGTGCCAGCTCACCTATCCTGGCCAGGGCCCCTGAAGCTTTCTTT
>TRBJ2-2|.|TRBV4-2|TRBD2
CASSQVGGPFGELFF
TGTGCCAGCAGCCAAGTGGGAGGGCCTTTCGGGGAGCTGTTTTTT
>TRBJ1-1|.|TRBV5-1|.
CASSLEGATEAFF
TGCGCCAGCAGCTTGGAAGGGGCCACTGAAGCTTTCTTT
>TRBJ2-7|once|TRBV28|.
CASTTTYGPLYEQYF
TGTGCCAGCACTACAACGTACGGACCCCTATACGAGCAGTACTTC
>TRBJ2-5|.|TRBV28|TRBD2
CASGRVRGETQYF
TGTGCCAGCGGGAGGGTACGAGGCGAGACCCAGTACTTC
>TRBJ2-2|.|TRBV5-1|TRBD2
CASSPSGRANTGELFF
TGCGCCAGCAGCCCTAGCGGGAGGGCGAACACCGGGGAGCTGTTTTTT
>TRBJ2-2|.|TRBV6-1|TRBD2
CASSGLAGVTGELFF
TGTGCCAGCAGTGGACTAGCGGGAGTCACCGGGGAGCTGTTTTTT
>TRBJ2-7|.|TRBV7-9|.
CASSLAFGAYEQYF
TGTGCCAGCAGCTTAGCGTTTGGGGCCTACGAGCAGTACTTC
>TRBJ2-3|once|TRBV2|.
CASSERQGFTQYF
TGTGCCAGCAGTGAGAGGCAGGGGTTTACGCAGTATTTT
>TRBJ1-2|few|TRBV5-8|.
CASSLFRGRGYTF
TGTGCCAGCAGCTTGTTCAGGGGCAGGGGCTACACCTTC
>TRBJ1-1|.|TRBV7-2|.
CASSYYRVTEAFF
TGTGCCAGCAGCTATTATAGGGTCACTGAAGCTTTCTTT